What follows are 26 T cell receptor beta chains derived from one specimen sequenced in a study of control samples from healthy donors and cancer patients. The assay was immunoSEQ multiplex PCR, and TCRdb's table has in-frame clones only and misses some. The table has tens of thousands of clones, about 89% seen once. What was sequenced was blood. The source is a man in his fifties or sixties in good health.

The V gene is TRBV24-1, the J gene TRBJ1-5; tentatively, D is TRBD1 (5 bases). In germline, CDR1 is KGHDR, CDR2 SFDVKD. V lost 3 bases and J lost 4, with 15 bases in between. The CDR3 length is 16 residues. The CDR3 here is CATSDPRAGGNQPQHF. CDR3 bases: TGTGCCACCAGTGATCCCCGGGCTGGGGGGAATCAGCCCCAGCATTTT.

V and J are TRBV9 and TRBJ2-1, with 7 bases lining up with TRBD2. The V gene end was trimmed by 4 bases and the J gene end by 3 bases; junction bases not matched to a gene: 7. This CDR3 region has 15 residues. Looked up from germline, CDR1 is SGDLS and CDR2 is YYNGEE. The CDR3 coding sequence is TGTGCCAGCAGCCCCTACCGGGGGGACTACAATGAGCAGTTCTTC. Translated: CASSPYRGDYNEQFF.

The gene calls are TRBV6-2 or TRBV6-3 and TRBJ2-7; no clear D gene. The CDR3 extends over 13 amino acids. V lost 6 bases to trimming and J lost 6 bases, with 15 bases between them. CDR1 is MNHEY and CDR2 is SVGEGT in the germline V gene. This chain's CDR3 is CASSIRVPPEQYF. In nucleotides, the CDR3 is TGTGCCAGCAGCATCCGGGTACCCCCCGAGCAGTACTTC.

This sequence joins TRBV5-8 and TRBJ2-3; D might be TRBD1 or TRBD2, each matching 5 bases. The CDR3 consists of 16 residues. The V end was cut by 4 bases, the J end by 3 bases, with 18 bases between. Germline V lookup: CDR1 SGHTS, CDR2 YDEGEE. The DNA of the CDR3 is TGTGCCAGCAGCCGGGGCCAGGGCGACCGTACAGATACGCAGTATTTT. Protein sequence: CASSRGQGDRTDTQYF. Based on the CDR3 plus reference TRBV5-8 and TRBJ2-3, the full variable domain is EAGVTQSPTHLIKTRGQQATLRCSPISGHTSVYWYQQALGLGLQFLLWYDEGEERNRGNFPPRFSGRQFPNYSSELNVNALELEDSALYLCASSRGQGDRTDTQYFGPGTRLTVL.

The chain is built from TRBV24-1 and TRBJ2-2, with 9 nucleotides matching TRBD1. The V segment lost 7 bases and the J segment 6 bases; nucleotides outside the gene matches: 5. The CDR3 is made up of 14 amino acids. Germline V gives CDR1 KGHDR, CDR2 SFDVKD. This CDR3 reads CATSRDRASGELFF. The DNA for the CDR3 is TGTGCCACCAGCCGGGACAGGGCCTCCGGGGAGCTGTTTTTT.

This clone has a single count. The genes are TRBV13 and TRBJ2-1; 9 positions agree with TRBD1. This CDR3 spans 17 amino acids. The trim removed 0 bases at V and 8 bases at J, leaving 11 bases unmatched. Germline V gene lookup returns CDR1 PRHDT and CDR2 FYEKMQ (reference sequence). This chain's CDR3 is CASSLGGGGQGIDEQFF. In DNA form, the CDR3 reads TGTGCCAGCAGCTTAGGGGGAGGGGGACAGGGAATCGATGAGCAGTTCTTC.

The gene calls are TRBV7-2 and TRBJ1-5; no reliable D call. The CDR3 contains 13 residues. Trimming removed 3 bases from V and 3 bases from J, with 6 bases in between. In germline, CDR1 is SGHTA, CDR2 FQGNSA. The CDR3 region has the DNA TGTGCCAGCAGCTTCTTGGACAATCAGCCCCAGCATTTT. This codes for CASSFLDNQPQHF.

Here the CDR3 reads CASSHRTGTTEAFF. CDR3 nucleotides: TGCGCCAGCAGCCATAGGACAGGGACCACTGAAGCTTTCTTT. The J gene is TRBJ1-1, the V gene TRBV5-1, with 8 nucleotides matching TRBD1. The CDR3 runs 14 residues. The germline V gene encodes CDR1 SGHRS and CDR2 YFSETQ. Germline trimming cut 4 bases from V and 4 bases from J; bases unmatched to any gene: 6.

The chain links TRBV19 to TRBJ1-2; TRBD1 is a possible D gene (5 bases). Germline assignment: CDR1 LNHDA and CDR2 SQIVND (reference sequence). The CDR3 is 15 residues long. Trimming took off 5 bases at V and 0 bases at J, with 13 bases between the two ends. The CDR3: CASSLGLRANYGYTF. The CDR3 nucleotides are TGTGCCAGTAGTTTGGGACTCAGGGCTAACTATGGCTACACCTTC.

As concerns this clone: Other nucleotide sequences from this sample produce the same CDR3. The rearrangement joins TRBV5-1 to TRBJ2-3, with no clear D. Trimming pared 0 bases from V and 4 bases from J, leaving 9 bases between. Germline lookup yields CDR1 SGHRS and CDR2 YFSETQ. The CDR3 totals 14 residues. The CDR3 sequence: CASSLGSRADTQYF. As DNA, the CDR3 is TGCGCCAGCAGCTTGGGCTCCAGAGCAGATACGCAGTATTTT.

The chain is built from TRBV4-3 and TRBJ1-6, with TRBD1 identical over 9 bases. Germline V gene data show CDR1 as LGHNA and CDR2 as YSLEER. V gave up 0 bases and J gave up 8 bases; unmatched junction bases: 5. This CDR3 region has 16 residues. CDR3 DNA sequence: TGCGCCAGCAGCCAAGAAACCGGGACAGGGTATTCACCCCTCCACTTT. Protein sequence: CASSQETGTGYSPLHF.

J is TRBJ2-6 and V is TRBV5-4; 16 bases fit TRBD2. V was pared by 4 bases and J by 2 bases, with 6 bases of the junction left unmatched. Germline CDR1 is SGHNT and CDR2 is YYREEE (reference sequence). The CDR3 length is 19 residues. In DNA, the CDR3 is TGTGCCAGCAGCGCCGGGACTAGCGGGGGGGCAACTGGGGCCAACGTCCTGACTTTC. Translating it yields CASSAGTSGGATGANVLTF.

The chain employs TRBV7-2 and TRBJ2-3; 8 positions match TRBD2. V trimming: 4 bases; J trimming: 5 bases; junction bases outside the gene matches: 11. CDR3 length: 16 amino acids. Germline-derived CDR1 and CDR2 are SGHTA and FQGNSA. The CDR3 region is CASSSVSGVGGDTQYF. The CDR3 DNA sequence: TGTGCCAGCAGCTCCGTTAGCGGGGTAGGAGGAGATACGCAGTATTTT.

V and J are TRBV25-1 and TRBJ1-1; 7 bases fit TRBD1. This CDR3 has 15 residues. Germline-derived CDR1 and CDR2 are MGHDK and SYGVNS. V shed 8 bases, J shed 0 bases, and the junction held 9 bases outside the gene matches. CDR3 nucleotides: TGTGCCAGCCAGGGGGGTGAGGGGATGAACACTGAAGCTTTCTTT. It encodes CASQGGEGMNTEAFF.

V and J are TRBV6-5 and TRBJ2-5; D is perhaps TRBD1 or TRBD2 (6 bases each). Germline V gene sequence: CDR1 MNHEY, CDR2 SVGAGI. V was pared by 8 bases and J by 4 bases, with 14 bases between. The CDR3 has 13 residues. The CDR3 reads CASCRQEGETQYF. The CDR3 coding sequence is TGTGCCAGCTGCAGACAGGAGGGAGAGACCCAGTACTTC.

The rearrangement joins TRBV2 to TRBJ2-7; D could derive from TRBD1 or TRBD2 (5 bases each). Germline V CDR1 and CDR2: SNHLY, FYNNEI. The CDR3 consists of 14 residues. Trimming cost V 6 bases and J 4 bases, with 16 bases left between them. The CDR3 is CASSPGTDLYEQYF. The CDR3 nucleotides read TGTGCCAGCAGCCCGGGGACGGACTTATACGAGCAGTACTTC.

The V gene is TRBV4-2, the J gene TRBJ1-4, with TRBD1 matching over 7 bases. Germline CDR1 reads LGHNA; CDR2 reads YNFKEQ. CDR3 length: 15 amino acids. Trimming cost V 2 bases and J 3 bases; bases outside gene matches: 3. This CDR3 is CASSQTGQPNEKLFF. CDR3 DNA: TGTGCCAGCAGCCAAACGGGACAGCCTAATGAAAAACTGTTTTTT.

The chain carries TRBV30 and TRBJ1-1, with D perhaps matching TRBD1 (5 bases). The ends were cut back, 6 bases at V and 5 bases at J, with 19 bases in the middle. CDR1 GTSNPN and CDR2 SVGIG come from the germline V gene (reference sequence). The CDR3 contains 14 residues. The CDR3 here is CACGWQGRETEAFF. The CDR3 bases are TGTGCCTGCGGATGGCAGGGACGAGAGACTGAAGCTTTCTTT.

This chain joins TRBV6-2 or TRBV6-3 and TRBJ1-4; D gene ambiguous. Germline loops: CDR1 MNHEY, CDR2 SVGEGT. With 5 bases removed from V and 4 bases from J, the gap between germline ends came to 17 bases. The CDR3 has 16 amino acids. The CDR3 loop is CASSIGLSQHNEKLFF. The CDR3 region has the DNA TGTGCCAGCAGTATCGGGCTCTCACAACATAATGAAAAACTGTTTTTT.

This clone has more than one count but fewer than ten. The chain has TRBV6-5 and TRBJ2-5, with 11 bases aligning to TRBD1. Germline V gene sequence: CDR1 MNHEY, CDR2 SVGAGI. This CDR3 is built from 15 residues. J gave up 5 bases and V 6 bases, and 8 bases lay outside the gene matches. For the CDR3, the DNA is TGTGCCAGCAGCCATGGACAGGGGGCGCCGGAGACCCAGTACTTC. It codes for CASSHGQGAPETQYF.

The chain is built from TRBV4-1 and TRBJ2-5, with 11 nucleotides matching TRBD1. The V and J ends lost 1 base and 1 base, in that order; junction bases with no gene match: 5. Per germline, CDR1 MGHRA and CDR2 YSYEKL. The CDR3 loop spans 17 amino acids. The CDR3: CASSQGMGTGGQETQYF. In nucleotides, the CDR3 is TGCGCCAGCAGCCAAGGGATGGGGACAGGGGGCCAAGAGACCCAGTACTTC.

DNA of the CDR3: TGCGCCAGCAGCCCTGGACAGGGCTCCTACAATGAGCAGTTCTTC. Translated, it gives CASSPGQGSYNEQFF. The chain is built from TRBV5-1 and TRBJ2-1; the match to TRBD1 covers 8 bases. The J segment lost 0 bases and the V segment lost 4 bases, leaving 3 bases of the junction unmatched. This CDR3 is built from 15 residues. CDR1 is SGHRS, CDR2 YFSETQ, per germline.

CDR3 in DNA: TGTGCCAGCAGCTTACTAGCTGGGCAAGAGACCCAGTACTTC. Translation gives CASSLLAGQETQYF. The chain recombines TRBV13 with TRBJ2-5, with D maybe TRBD2 (5 bases). Germline assignment: CDR1 PRHDT and CDR2 FYEKMQ (reference sequence). The V end lost 2 bases, the J end lost 2 bases, and 9 bases lay between the germline ends. The length of the CDR3 is 14 residues. The variable domain in full, with the rest retrieved from reference TRBV13 and TRBJ2-5, is AAGVIQSPRHLIKEKRETATLKCYPIPRHDTVYWYQQGPGQDPQFLISFYEKMQSDKGSIPDRFSAQQFSDYHSELNMSSLELGDSALYFCASSLLAGQETQYFGPGTRLLVL.

The chain is built from TRBV9 and TRBJ1-2, with TRBD1 matching 7 bases. Germline V CDR1 and CDR2: SGDLS, YYNGEE. The CDR3 consists of 15 residues. Trimming removed 4 bases from V and 4 bases from J; junction bases left unmatched: 10. The CDR3 coding sequence is TGTGCCAGCAGCCATAGGACAGGAGAGCCCTATGGCTACACCTTC. This translates into CASSHRTGEPYGYTF. The whole variable domain, remainder taken from reference TRBV9 and TRBJ1-2, is DSGVTQTPKHLITATGQRVTLRCSPRSGDLSVYWYQQSLDQGLQFLIQYYNGEERAKGNILERFSAQQFPDLHSELNLSSLELGDSALYFCASSHRTGEPYGYTFGSGTRLTVV.

The chain is built from TRBV7-6 and TRBJ2-5; D possibly matches TRBD1 or TRBD2 (5 bases each). Germline-derived CDR1 and CDR2 are SGHVS and FNYEAQ. V lost 1 base and J 0 bases, leaving 9 bases between the germline ends. This CDR3 contains 15 residues. The CDR3 sequence is CASSLGGTHQETQYF. Here the CDR3 DNA reads TGTGCCAGCAGCTTAGGAGGGACCCACCAAGAGACCCAGTACTTC.

This clone was seen a few times. This sequence joins TRBV2 and TRBJ2-3; TRBD1 matches at 8 bases. CDR3 length: 14 residues. The germline gives CDR1 SNHLY, CDR2 FYNNEI. J lost 0 bases, V lost 10 bases, and 6 bases had no gene match. The CDR3 sequence is CATLQGGSTDTQYF. In DNA, the CDR3 is TGTGCCACATTACAGGGGGGCAGCACAGATACGCAGTATTTT.